The clone carrying this TCR beta chain was detected ten times or more. Its antigen is undetermined. TCRdb called the RT-PCR reads again in MiXCR, with one record for every CDR3 protein. The table shows about 780,000 distinct CDR3 sequences, with less than 20% occurring only once. This CDR3 is 18 amino acids long. The V segment lost 0 bases and the J segment 0 bases; nucleotides outside the gene matches: 9. CDR1 and CDR2 from the germline V gene are LGHNA and YSLEER. The data derive from a study of response to subunit inactivated influenza vaccine. Study-wide results and limits: Every seasonal influenza vaccination brings in few new T cells, the authors suggested.

The sequence was collected from a man between 50 and 59 years old who received an inactivated influenza vaccine. The chain combines TRBV4-3 with TRBJ2-3; 7 bases align to TRBD2. This specimen was PBMCs from blood, taken around 5 days after vaccination. CDR3 DNA: TGCGCCAGCAGCCAAGATTCGGGAGGCTACCGTAGCACAGATACGCAGTATTTT. Translation: CASSQDSGGYRSTDTQYF.